This TCR beta chain was captured in a study of blood T cell repertoires in COVID-19. Study details: COVID-19 samples, acute and convalescent, were from the United States, Italy and Spain. PBMCs, B-cell-depleted T cells, or T cells were the source of the cDNA or gDNA that made up the material.

Per the study methods: The authors estimated nucleated cell counts from reference gene primer amplification. The repertoire was sequenced with immunoSEQ multiplex PCR; TCRdb's copy has only in-frame clones and lacks some. Clone size and V and J calls were adopted from that table, with D and trimming inferred from the DNA. The sample lists 250,000 to 350,000 clones, about 87% occurring once. The sequencing input was peripheral blood. The receptor comes from a woman in her twenties or thirties who had recovered from COVID-19.

CDR3 region: CASSPGQGLGYEQYF. In DNA form, the CDR3 reads TGTGCCAGCAGTCCGGGACAGGGTTTAGGGTACGAGCAGTACTTC. The chain employs TRBV5-4 and TRBJ2-7, with TRBD1 matching 9 bases. The CDR3 sequence is 15 residues long. Germline V gene data show CDR1 as SGHNT and CDR2 as YYREEE (reference sequence). J was trimmed by 4 bases and V by 5 bases; bases with no gene match: 10.